This T cell receptor beta chain appears in the sequencing data of a study of blood T cell repertoires in COVID-19. Looking at the study overall: Sites in the United States, Italy and Spain provided acute and convalescent COVID-19 samples. Sources were T cells, B-cell-depleted T cells, or PBMCs; the material itself was cDNA or gDNA.

Original methodology: Scientists estimated how many nucleated cells there were by amplifying reference gene primers. Data came from immunoSEQ multiplex PCR; TCRdb stores just in-frame clones and leaves some out. V, J and clone size are those of that table, while D and trimming were read from the DNA. The sample holds 50,000 to 55,000 clones; under 90% are singletons and the top ten take around 15%. V shed 5 bases and J 7 bases; nucleotides not matched to a gene: 8. The CDR3 sequence is 15 residues long. Germline loops: CDR1 MNHEY, CDR2 SVGAGI. This clone has a handful of counts. V is TRBV6-5 and J is TRBJ2-7, with TRBD2 identical over 13 bases. Source material: peripheral blood. This TCR came from a man in his 70s with acute or convalescent COVID-19. The CDR3 region is CASSSLGLAGKEQYF. The CDR3 DNA follows: TGTGCCAGCAGTAGCCTGGGACTAGCGGGAAAGGAGCAGTACTTC.